This is a list of T cell receptor beta chains from one sample in a study of T cell repertoires in cytomegalovirus infection. Which antigens these TCRs recognize remains unknown. TCRdb re-derived calls from the reads in MiXCR, one entry per CDR3 protein. The sample consists of some 500,000 distinct CDR3 sequences, 35% to 50% of them appearing once. The source material was cultured PBMCs, sampled from culture after CMV antigen stimulation. These receptors came from a human donor in good health (CMV status not recorded). Some clones in this sample may be carry-over from other donors' samples. Each CDR3 is given with its conserved first and last residue. The D gene is left open where the match is weak. Clone size is shown for a subset of rows, as once, few, many or a class of expanded clone.

d_call	v_call	j_call	clone_size	cdr3_aa	cdr3_nt
.	TRBV7-2	TRBJ2-1	.	CASSLGGGGLAGFNEQFF	TGTGCCAGCAGCTTAGGGGGTGGTGGCCTCGCGGGGTTCAATGAGCAGTTCTTC
.	TRBV19	TRBJ2-7	.	CASSSGVVSGEQYF	TGTGCCAGTAGTTCAGGGGTCGTCTCGGGTGAGCAGTACTTC
.	TRBV25-1	TRBJ1-5	.	CASRSQGWGQPQHF	TGTGCCAGCAGATCCCAGGGGTGGGGTCAGCCCCAGCATTTT
.	TRBV20-1	TRBJ2-3	.	CSASRGVRGDTQYF	TGCAGTGCTAGTCGGGGCGTTCGGGGAGATACGCAGTATTTT
.	TRBV12-3/TRBV12-4	TRBJ2-1	.	CASSFRPGHNEQFF	TGTGCCAGCAGTTTTCGCCCGGGACACAATGAGCAGTTCTTC
.	TRBV7-2	TRBJ2-2	few	CASTYGTGELFF	TGTGCCAGCACCTATGGGACCGGGGAGCTGTTTTTT
.	TRBV6-5	TRBJ1-6	few	CASSYRSSPLHF	TGTGCCAGCAGTTATAGGTCATCACCCCTCCACTTT
.	TRBV18	TRBJ2-7	.	CASSPPTRAGEQYF	TGTGCCAGCTCACCACCGACCAGGGCTGGCGAGCAGTACTTC
.	TRBV5-3	TRBJ2-3	.	CARSLQRGRGSTDTQYF	TGTGCCAGAAGCTTGCAAAGGGGCAGGGGAAGCACAGATACGCAGTATTTT
.	TRBV11-2	TRBJ2-7	many	CASSLVPSYEQYF	TGTGCCAGCAGCTTAGTTCCTAGCTACGAGCAGTACTTC
.	TRBV7-8	TRBJ1-5	many	CASSLGRPRTNQPQHF	TGTGCCAGCAGCTTAGGGAGACCCCGGACCAATCAGCCCCAGCATTTT
TRBD1	TRBV5-1	TRBJ2-1	.	CASRLGQGGDEQFF	TGCGCCAGCAGGTTAGGACAGGGTGGCGATGAGCAGTTCTTC
.	TRBV12-3/TRBV12-4	TRBJ2-5	.	CASSLLGSGQETQYF	TGTGCCAGCAGTTTATTGGGTAGCGGACAAGAGACCCAGTACTTC
.	TRBV7-2	TRBJ2-5	.	CASSLVGVGETQYF	TGTGCCAGCAGCTTAGTAGGGGTTGGGGAGACCCAGTACTTC